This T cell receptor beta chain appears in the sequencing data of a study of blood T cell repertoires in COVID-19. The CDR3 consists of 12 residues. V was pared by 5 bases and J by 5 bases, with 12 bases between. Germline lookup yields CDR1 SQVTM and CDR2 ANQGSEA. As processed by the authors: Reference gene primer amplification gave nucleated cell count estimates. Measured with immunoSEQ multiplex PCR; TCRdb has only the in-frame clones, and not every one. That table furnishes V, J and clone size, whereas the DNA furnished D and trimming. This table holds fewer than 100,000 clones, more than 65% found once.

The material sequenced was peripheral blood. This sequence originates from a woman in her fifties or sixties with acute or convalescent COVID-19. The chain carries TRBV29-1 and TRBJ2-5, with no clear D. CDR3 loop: CSVHVSAETQYF. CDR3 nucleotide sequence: TGCAGCGTTCACGTTTCCGCGGAGACCCAGTACTTC. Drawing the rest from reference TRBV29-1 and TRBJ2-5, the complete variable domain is SAVISQKPSRDICQRGTSLTIQCQVDSQVTMMFWYRQQPGQSLTLIATANQGSEATYESGFVIDKFPISRPNLTFSTLTVSNMSPEDSSIYLCSVHVSAETQYFGPGTRLLVL.